The 10 T cell receptor beta chains below come from one sample, sequenced in a study of tumor-infiltrating lymphocytes in primary liver carcinoma. From around 500 ng of total RNA, TCR beta-specific cDNA was reverse-transcribed using a constant-region primer. Three nested multiplex PCR rounds, a slightly modified ARM-PCR, produced the libraries for TCR beta. Primers for the first two PCR rounds were TRBV1-TRBV30 forward primers and a C-beta reverse primer (approximately 10 cycles per round). TCRdb recomputed calls from the multiplex PCR reads with MiXCR, one row per CDR3 protein. This sample carries 70,000 to 85,000 distinct CDR3 sequences, 60% to 80% of them seen once, and the ten largest clones take roughly 13%. Starting material for RNA and DNA co-extraction consisted of about 17-30 mg of unsorted bulk tissue. The sequenced material came from liver tumor tissue from sampling region 4. As for subset: tumor region T4, right-lateral pole. The source is a woman aged 60-75 years with primary liver carcinoma and hepatitis B virus infection.

In the case of this clonotype: A junction end diverges from the germline sequence, so it may reflect a read error. The genes are TRBV28 and TRBJ1-5; D remains unclear. Per the germline V gene, CDR1 is MDHEN and CDR2 is SYDVKM. The CDR3 totals 13 residues. CDR3 amino acids: CVSSENSNRPQHF. CDR3 coding DNA: TGTGTTAGCAGTGAGAATAGCAATCGGCCCCAGCATTTT.

With respect to this clonotype: The CDR3 does not close with the conserved phenylalanine or tryptophan, likely indicating a read error. The V gene is TRBV28, the J gene TRBJ1-5; D not resolved. The CDR3 is made up of 12 amino acids. Germline V gives CDR1 MDHEN, CDR2 SYDVKM. The CDR3 reads CASRTGNQSQHS. As DNA, the CDR3 is TGTGCCAGCAGAACGGGCAATCAGTCCCAGCATTCT.

The rearrangement joins TRBV15 to TRBJ1-2; TRBD1 matches at 9 bases. The CDR3 is 16 residues long. V lost 4 bases to trimming and J lost 6 bases; unmatched junction nucleotides: 12. The germline V gene encodes CDR1 LNHNV and CDR2 YYDKDF (reference sequence). The CDR3 region has the DNA TGTGCCACCAGCACCCGGGACAGGGTTCTAATGAATGGCTACACCTTC. Translation: CATSTRDRVLMNGYTF.

Concerning this clonotype: Relative to the germline gene, one junction end is altered; a read error may explain this. The chain has TRBV11-1 and TRBJ2-7, with D perhaps matching TRBD2 (6 bases). The germline gives CDR1 SGHAT, CDR2 FQDESV (reference sequence). The CDR3 contains 15 residues. The CDR3 coding sequence is TGTACCAGCAGCCCTTGGGCAGCAGGACTACGCGAGCAGTACTTC. This gives the protein CTSSPWAAGLREQYF.

This clonotype occurred a few times. A much larger clone sits a single nucleotide away, making a read error possible. J is TRBJ2-2 and V is TRBV10-3; no clear D gene. The CDR3 has 15 residues. Germline V gene sequence: CDR1 ENHRY, CDR2 SYGVKD. The V and J ends lost 3 bases and 4 bases respectively, with 12 bases between them. CDR3 DNA: TGTGCCATCAGTGACGGCTCAAGAGGCACCGGGGAGCTGTTTTTT. This translates into CAISDGSRGTGELFF.

This chain links TRBV29-1 with TRBJ1-2; no definite D call. Trimming pared 4 bases from V and 6 bases from J, leaving 15 bases between. This CDR3 spans 13 amino acids. Germline CDR1 reads SQVTM; CDR2 reads ANQGSEA. CDR3 sequence reads: CSVAQEAEDGYTF. The CDR3 coding sequence is TGCAGCGTTGCTCAGGAGGCAGAGGATGGCTACACCTTC. The full variable domain, rest sourced from reference TRBV29-1 and TRBJ1-2, is SAVISQKPSRDICQRGTSLTIQCQVDSQVTMMFWYRQQPGQSLTLIATANQGSEATYESGFVIDKFPISRPNLTFSTLTVSNMSPEDSSIYLCSVAQEAEDGYTFGSGTRLTVV.

For this clonotype: The CDR3 does not close with the conserved phenylalanine or tryptophan, likely indicating a read error. J is TRBJ2-3 and V is TRBV30; D remains ambiguous. The germline V gene has CDR1 GTSNPN and CDR2 SVGIG (reference sequence). The CDR3 extends over 15 amino acids. Trimming removed 3 bases from V and 10 bases from J, with 23 bases in between. In DNA form, the CDR3 reads TGTGCCTGGAGCTTGGGTCGACAACCAAGCGATGCGCAGTATTCT. Translating it yields CAWSLGRQPSDAQYS.

V and J are TRBV11-2 and TRBJ2-4; tentatively, D is TRBD1 or TRBD2 (6 bases each). The V gene lost 1 base and the J gene lost 8 bases, with 15 bases spanning the gap. Germline CDR1 and CDR2: SGHAT and FQNNGV. The CDR3 totals 15 residues. CDR3 in DNA: TGTGCCAGCAGCTTAGGTGGTCGGGGGCGCTACATTCAGTACTTC. Translating gives CASSLGGRGRYIQYF.

V gene TRBV7-9 combines with J gene TRBJ1-1; D is undetermined. V was trimmed by 0 bases and J by 0 bases, leaving 11 bases between them. Germline values: CDR1 SEHNR, CDR2 FQNEAQ (reference sequence). This CDR3 region has 16 residues. The CDR3 is CASSLAPRQVNTEAFF. CDR3 in DNA: TGTGCCAGCAGCTTAGCGCCGCGGCAGGTGAACACTGAAGCTTTCTTT.

This clonotype turned up a few times. Just one base apart from a much larger clone, this may be a read error. V usage is TRBV12-3 or TRBV12-4 and J usage is TRBJ2-7; TRBD2 agrees at 8 bases. The CDR3 runs to 15 residues. CDR3 sequence (DNA): TGTGCCAACAGTCCCCGGGGTAGCGGGATCTACGAGCAGTACTTC. Its translation is CANSPRGSGIYEQYF.